This TCR beta chain came from a study of cytomegalovirus exposure and HLA in healthy donors. PCR used 60 Vbeta primers and 13 Jbeta primers. Libraries were prepared by immunoSEQ multiplex PCR; TCRdb keeps only in-frame clonotypes and omits some of them. This table has some 200,000 clones, around 84% appearing once. Germline V CDR1 and CDR2: MGHRA, YSYEKL. This CDR3 is 18 amino acids long. The V and J ends lost 0 bases and 5 bases, in that order; junction bases with no gene match: 12. Study observations and caveats: The authors considered a cluster of highly shared sequence variants likely to be a sequencing artifact. Immune exposure data for these donors was limited to CMV serostatus. TCR beta sequences reportedly predicted most subjects' HLA-A and HLA-B alleles accurately.

This clone was picked up one time. The antigen is unknown. This sequence originates from a woman in her forties or fifties in good health and CMV-seropositive. The chain recombines TRBV4-1 with TRBJ2-5, with TRBD2 matching over 10 bases. Sequencing was performed on PBMCs. CDR3 residues: CASSQDRGSGGKPETQYF. The CDR3, as DNA: TGCGCCAGCAGCCAAGACCGAGGTAGCGGGGGGAAGCCGGAGACCCAGTACTTC.